This T cell receptor beta chain is drawn from a study of T cell responses to AZD1222 COVID-19 vaccine. TCRdb's copy holds only in-frame clones and misses some; the assay was immunoSEQ multiplex PCR. The sample lists 150,000 or so clones; around 91% were seen once. The V end was cut by 3 bases, the J end by 3 bases, with 3 bases between. This CDR3 is 11 amino acids long. The germline gives CDR1 LNHDA, CDR2 SQIVND (reference sequence). Turning to this clone: Its target is not known. Additional DNA sequences in this sample encode the identical CDR3.

Study results and limitations: Unmutated variant regions reportedly attract nearly half of all spike-specific TCRs. It should be noted that donors were predominantly white British and more often female, and clonal diversity was possibly underestimated.

This chain connects TRBV19 to TRBJ2-7; no firm D call. Material: peripheral blood, obtained on day 0 of AZD1222 vaccination. This receptor was taken from an adult in good health. CDR3 protein: CASSIGYEQYF. The CDR3 DNA follows: TGTGCCAGTAGTATCGGCTACGAGCAGTACTTC. The whole variable domain, filled in from reference TRBV19 and TRBJ2-7, reads DGGITQSPKYLFRKEGQNVTLSCEQNLNHDAMYWYRQDPGQGLRLIYYSQIVNDFQKGDIAEGYSVSREKKESFPLTVTSAQKNPTAFYLCASSIGYEQYFGPGTRLTVT.